This T cell receptor (beta chain) was captured in a study of blood T cell repertoires in COVID-19. Across the whole study: Italy, Spain and the United States were the sources of the convalescent and acute COVID-19 samples. The cDNA or gDNA used as material had been derived from T cells, B-cell-depleted T cells, or PBMCs.

CDR1 and CDR2 from the germline V gene are SGHAT and FQNNGV. The CDR3 runs 15 residues. The V and J ends lost 4 bases and 5 bases, in that order; junction bases with no gene match: 8. This clone has a single count. Methods used by the authors: Amplifying reference gene primers gave estimates of nucleated cell counts. Assay used: immunoSEQ multiplex PCR; TCRdb lists only in-frame clones, some missing. The D gene and trimming were derived from the DNA, and the V and J assignments and clone size from that table. The top ten clones hold 44% of a sample with 110,000 to 150,000 clones, over 75% of them seen once.

The chain couples TRBV11-2 to TRBJ2-5; 9 positions agree with TRBD2. The source is a human donor in a cohort sampled during active COVID-19. Source material: peripheral blood. CDR3 loop: CASSSSGGLRETQYF. The CDR3 DNA follows: TGTGCCAGCAGCTCCAGCGGGGGGCTACGGGAGACCCAGTACTTC.